These 18 T cell receptor beta chains originate from one sample sequenced in a study of blood T cell repertoires in COVID-19. TCRdb's copy holds only in-frame clones and misses some; the assay was immunoSEQ multiplex PCR. The profile shows about 220,000 clones, 75% to 85% of them singletons. Sequenced: peripheral blood. The receptors shown here come from a human donor in a cohort sampled during active COVID-19.

This sequence joins TRBV12-3 or TRBV12-4 and TRBJ1-1; D not resolved. CDR3 length equals 11 residues. Trimming took off 8 bases at V and 1 base at J, with 5 bases between the two ends. CDR3 residues: CASGGNTEAFF. Here the CDR3 DNA reads TGTGCCAGCGGAGGGAACACTGAAGCTTTCTTT.

V and J are TRBV3-1 (or the pseudogene TRBV3-2) and TRBJ2-2; weak D call: TRBD1 (5 bases). Germline-derived CDR1 and CDR2 are LGHDT and YNNKEL (reference sequence). The CDR3 runs 19 residues. Between the trimmed V and J ends, which lost 0 bases and 0 bases, there was a span of 17 bases. The CDR3 region is CASSQDFFSGHTNTGELFF. For the CDR3, the DNA is TGTGCCAGCAGCCAAGATTTCTTCTCAGGGCACACGAACACCGGGGAGCTGTTTTTT.

V usage is TRBV7-2 and J usage is TRBJ2-4; no reliable D call. Germline V gives CDR1 SGHTA, CDR2 FQGNSA. The CDR3 covers 15 residues. V dropped 1 base and J dropped 6 bases, with 13 bases sitting between them. The CDR3 DNA follows: TGTGCCAGCAGCTTAGTGTCTAGACCAGTAAACATTCAGTACTTC. Translating gives CASSLVSRPVNIQYF. The whole variable domain, remainder taken from reference TRBV7-2 and TRBJ2-4, is GAGVSQSPSNKVTEKGKDVELRCDPISGHTALYWYRQSLGQGLEFLIYFQGNSAPDKSGLPSDRFSAERTGGSVSTLTIQRTQQEDSAVYLCASSLVSRPVNIQYFGAGTRLSVL.

This chain connects TRBV5-1 to TRBJ2-7, with 8 positions matching TRBD1. Per germline, CDR1 SGHRS and CDR2 YFSETQ. CDR3 size: 14 residues. V lost 0 bases and J lost 5; bases outside the gene matches: 4. CDR3 sequence (DNA): TGCGCCAGCAGCTTGGTGCAGGGGGCCCACGAGCAGTACTTC. This gives the protein CASSLVQGAHEQYF. The full variable domain, in which reference TRBV5-1 and TRBJ2-7 provide the parts outside the CDR3, is KAGVTQTPRYLIKTRGQQVTLSCSPISGHRSVSWYQQTPGQGLQFLFEYFSETQRNKGNFPGRFSGRQFSNSRSEMNVSTLELGDSALYLCASSLVQGAHEQYFGPGTRLTVT.

The chain carries TRBV6-5 and TRBJ1-5; D unresolved. Trimming took 5 bases from V and 7 from J, leaving 12 bases between them. Per the germline V gene, CDR1 is MNHEY and CDR2 is SVGAGI. CDR3 length: 13 residues. The CDR3 DNA is TGTGCCAGCAGTCCACAAACCAGGCAGCCCCAGCATTTT. The encoded protein is CASSPQTRQPQHF.

The chain carries TRBV19 and TRBJ1-4; unclear D gene. Germline CDR1 and CDR2: LNHDA and SQIVND (reference sequence). This CDR3 is 13 amino acids long. V lost 3 bases to trimming and J lost 5 bases, with 7 bases between them. CDR3 residues: CASSISQNEKLFF. CDR3 bases: TGTGCCAGTAGTATTTCGCAGAATGAAAAACTGTTTTTT.

CDR3 sequence: CASSYSSGVGTEAFF. The CDR3 DNA sequence: TGTGCCAGCAGTTACTCTTCAGGGGTGGGCACTGAAGCTTTCTTT. The chain combines TRBV6-5 with TRBJ1-1, with TRBD1 as a possible D gene (6 bases). Between the trimmed V and J ends, which lost 0 bases and 4 bases, there was a span of 12 bases. The CDR3 runs to 15 residues. The germline CDR1 and CDR2 sequences are MNHEY and SVGAGI.

This clone was seen more than once but under ten times. The chain carries TRBV2 and TRBJ2-1, with D maybe TRBD1 (6 bases). The V end lost 6 bases, the J end lost 10 bases, and 22 bases lay between the germline ends. From germline, CDR1 is SNHLY and CDR2 FYNNEI. The CDR3 sequence is 15 residues long. CDR3: CASRERDILTGEQFF. The CDR3 DNA reads as TGTGCCAGCAGGGAGAGGGACATCCTTACAGGCGAGCAGTTCTTC.

The CDR3 region has the DNA TGTGCCAGCAGTGATAGAAACGGGTACCATGGCTACACCTTC. It encodes CASSDRNGYHGYTF. The chain couples TRBV2 to TRBJ1-2, with D unclear. This CDR3 contains 14 residues. V was shortened by 3 bases and J by 6 bases, with 14 bases between the two germline ends. From germline, CDR1 is SNHLY and CDR2 FYNNEI.

This clone was seen a handful of times. The rearrangement links TRBV12-5 to TRBJ1-2; D is possibly TRBD1 (5 bases). The CDR3 is 14 amino acids. Trimming removed 7 bases at V and 8 bases at J, with 20 bases between. Germline V gene sequence: CDR1 LGHNT, CDR2 FRNRAP. CDR3: CASAWERGGGGYTF. DNA of the CDR3: TGTGCTAGTGCCTGGGAAAGGGGCGGTGGCGGCTACACCTTC.

The chain couples TRBV11-2 to TRBJ1-1, with D possibly matching TRBD1 (5 bases). V lost 3 bases and J 1 base, leaving 15 bases between the germline ends. The CDR3 length is 16 residues. Germline assignment: CDR1 SGHAT and CDR2 FQNNGV. For the CDR3, the DNA is TGTGCCAGCAGCTTCTCTGGGGCTCGTGGGAACACTGAAGCTTTCTTT. Translating gives CASSFSGARGNTEAFF. Based on the CDR3 plus reference TRBV11-2 and TRBJ1-1, the full variable domain is EAGVAQSPRYKIIEKRQSVAFWCNPISGHATLYWYQQILGQGPKLLIQFQNNGVVDDSQLPKDRFSAERLKGVDSTLKIQPAKLEDSAVYLCASSFSGARGNTEAFFGQGTRLTVV.

This sequence joins TRBV6-5 and TRBJ2-3; the D gene is possibly TRBD1 (5 bases). From germline, CDR1 is MNHEY and CDR2 SVGAGI. The CDR3 spans 14 residues. Trimming shortened V by 2 bases and J by 3 bases, and 9 bases separated the two germline ends. CDR3 region: CASSYQGRTDTQYF. For the CDR3, the DNA is TGTGCCAGCAGTTACCAGGGTCGGACAGATACGCAGTATTTT.

The V gene is TRBV15, the J gene TRBJ2-5; unclear D gene. In germline, CDR1 is LNHNV, CDR2 YYDKDF (reference sequence). Trimming pared 4 bases from V and 4 bases from J, leaving 7 bases between. There are 12 residues in the CDR3. The CDR3 loop is CATSMSRETQYF. CDR3 nucleotides: TGTGCCACCAGCATGAGCCGAGAGACCCAGTACTTC.

The chain is built from TRBV7-2 and TRBJ1-1; D uncertain. Trimming removed 1 base from V and 3 bases from J, with 12 bases in between. The germline V gene encodes CDR1 SGHTA and CDR2 FQGNSA. The CDR3 runs to 15 residues. The CDR3 protein is CASSLGSGWDTEAFF. The CDR3 DNA sequence: TGTGCCAGCAGCTTAGGTAGCGGGTGGGACACTGAAGCTTTCTTT.

This chain links TRBV28 with TRBJ1-3, with D perhaps TRBD1 (5 bases). The CDR3 loop spans 17 amino acids. Per germline, CDR1 MDHEN and CDR2 SYDVKM. Deletions cut 8 bases from V and 0 bases from J, with 20 bases between. The CDR3 here is CASLEAGPISSGNTIYF. CDR3 nucleotides: TGTGCCAGCCTAGAGGCAGGGCCAATCTCCTCTGGAAACACCATATATTTT.

In DNA, the CDR3 is TGTGCCAGCAGCTTGGTGGGCAGGGAAAGTGAAGCTTTCTTT. Protein product: CASSLVGRESEAFF. This sequence joins TRBV5-6 and TRBJ1-1; D is perhaps TRBD1 (5 bases). Germline V gene data show CDR1 as SGHDT and CDR2 as YYEEEE. CDR3 length: 14 residues. Trimming removed 0 bases from V and 7 bases from J, with 13 bases in between.

This clone was counted between two and nine times. V gene TRBV11-2 combines with J gene TRBJ2-1, with 8 bases identical to TRBD2. With V trimmed by 7 bases and J by 2 bases, 7 bases remained unmatched. The CDR3 covers 15 residues. Germline CDR1 is SGHAT and CDR2 is FQNNGV. The CDR3 DNA sequence: TGTGCCAGCATCTGGCTTAGCGGGACCTACAATGAGCAGTTCTTC. It encodes CASIWLSGTYNEQFF.

This chain links TRBV4-2 with TRBJ2-3, with 11 bases identical to TRBD2. The CDR3 spans 15 residues. The junction had 6 bases not matched to a gene; V was cut back by 4 bases and J by 6 bases. Germline V gene lookup returns CDR1 LGHNA and CDR2 YNFKEQ. CDR3 region: CASSLSGGVEDTQYF. DNA for the CDR3: TGTGCCAGCAGCCTTAGCGGGGGGGTTGAGGATACGCAGTATTTT.